Listed here are 15 T cell receptor beta chains from one sample, sequenced in a study of CD8+ T cells in alopecia areata. Extraction of RNA preceded its reverse transcription into cDNA, which served as the sequencing template. Sequencing was performed with immunoSEQ multiplex PCR; in TCRdb, only in-frame clones are kept and a portion is missing. The sample contains about 180,000 clones, roughly 66% of which appear only once. Here the sequenced sample was CD8+ T cells sorted from blood, taken at week 0. All receptors derive from a human donor with alopecia areata.

The genes are TRBV29-1 and TRBJ2-7, with 8 bases matching TRBD1. CDR1 SQVTM and CDR2 ANQGSEA come from the germline V gene. V was pared by 2 bases and J by 3 bases, with 15 bases of the junction left unmatched. CDR3 length equals 17 residues. In DNA, the CDR3 is TGCAGCGTTGAAATCCAGGGACAGGACAGAAAATACTACGAGCAGTACTTC. Its translation is CSVEIQGQDRKYYEQYF.

The V and J genes are TRBV5-6 and TRBJ2-5; weak D call: TRBD2 (5 bases). Per germline, CDR1 SGHDT and CDR2 YYEEEE. Between the trimmed V and J ends, which lost 0 bases and 4 bases, there was a span of 7 bases. The CDR3 loop spans 13 amino acids. CDR3 DNA: TGTGCCAGCAGCTTGGCTGGGAGAGAGACCCAGTACTTC. Residues: CASSLAGRETQYF.

The rearrangement joins TRBV29-1 to TRBJ2-1; the D gene is possibly TRBD1 (5 bases). V gave up 4 bases and J gave up 4 bases, with 23 bases separating them. Germline CDR1 reads SQVTM; CDR2 reads ANQGSEA. CDR3 length: 17 residues. In DNA, the CDR3 is TGCAGCGTTGGCAAGCCCCACGGACAAGATCTGTACAATGAGCAGTTCTTC. It codes for CSVGKPHGQDLYNEQFF.

As regards this clone: The same CDR3 also results from other DNA sequences found in this sample. Here the CDR3 DNA reads TGTGCCTGGAGTGTCGGCCAGGGAGGAGAGACCCAGTACTTC. Translation gives CAWSVGQGGETQYF. The J gene is TRBJ2-5, the V gene TRBV30, with D maybe TRBD2 (6 bases). V lost 0 bases and J lost 4, with 12 bases in between. The CDR3 loop spans 14 amino acids. In germline, CDR1 is GTSNPN, CDR2 SVGIG (reference sequence).

This chain links TRBV30 with TRBJ2-7; 9 bases fit TRBD1. V was clipped by 1 base and J by 5 bases; unmatched bases: 0. This CDR3 comprises 12 residues. Germline V gene data show CDR1 as GTSNPN and CDR2 as SVGIG (reference sequence). The CDR3 DNA reads as TGTGCCTGGAGTGGGACAGGGGACGAGCAGTACTTC. It encodes CAWSGTGDEQYF.

The chain combines TRBV27 with TRBJ1-5; no firm D call. Germline values: CDR1 MNHEY, CDR2 SMNVEV (reference sequence). V was cut by 2 bases and J by 4 bases, with 6 bases left in between. The CDR3 runs 13 residues. CDR3 loop: CASSLGRNQPQHF. CDR3 nucleotide sequence: TGTGCCAGCAGTTTAGGACGGAATCAGCCCCAGCATTTT.

V and J are TRBV30 and TRBJ2-4, with D unresolved. V shed 4 bases and J shed 10 bases, with 23 bases lying between them. Germline lookup yields CDR1 GTSNPN and CDR2 SVGIG (reference sequence). The length of the CDR3 is 15 residues. CDR3 sequence: CAWIQKSRKGWIQYF. CDR3 nucleotides: TGTGCCTGGATACAAAAAAGCAGGAAGGGTTGGATTCAGTACTTC.

The CDR3 spells CASSHPTENTEAFF. Here the CDR3 DNA reads TGTGCCAGCAGCCATCCGACAGAGAACACTGAAGCTTTCTTT. The rearrangement uses TRBV7-9 and TRBJ1-1; the D gene is possibly TRBD1 (5 bases). V was clipped by 5 bases and J by 1 base, with 11 bases between them. Germline CDR1 and CDR2: SEHNR and FQNEAQ (reference sequence). This CDR3 is built from 14 residues. The variable domain in full, with the rest retrieved from reference TRBV7-9 and TRBJ1-1, is DTGVSQNPRHKITKRGQNVTFRCDPISEHNRLYWYRQTLGQGPEFLTYFQNEAQLEKSRLLSDRFSAERPKGSFSTLEIQRTEQGDSAMYLCASSHPTENTEAFFGQGTRLTVV.

The chain links TRBV29-1 to TRBJ2-7; no definite D call. With 2 bases removed from V and 1 base from J, the gap between germline ends came to 6 bases. Germline CDR1 reads SQVTM; CDR2 reads ANQGSEA. The CDR3 extends over 12 amino acids. The DNA for the CDR3 is TGCAGCGTTGAAACCCCATCCTACGAGCAGTACTTC. Protein product: CSVETPSYEQYF.

The chain combines TRBV11-2 with TRBJ1-1; the match to TRBD1 covers 7 bases. V lost 6 bases, J lost 1 base, and 5 bases stayed unmatched. The V gene's germline CDR1 is SGHAT and CDR2 FQNNGV. The CDR3 has 14 residues. CDR3 residues: CASRKGGSNTEAFF. CDR3 sequence (DNA): TGTGCCAGCAGGAAAGGGGGCTCGAACACTGAAGCTTTCTTT.

The chain couples TRBV5-1 to TRBJ1-1; 10 bases fit TRBD1. The trim removed 4 bases at V and 6 bases at J, leaving 6 bases unmatched. This CDR3 comprises 14 residues. CDR1 and CDR2 from the germline V gene are SGHRS and YFSETQ. The CDR3 loop reads CASSLPGTGAEAFF. The CDR3 DNA sequence: TGCGCCAGCAGCCTGCCCGGGACAGGGGCTGAAGCTTTCTTT. The full variable domain, completed using reference TRBV5-1 and TRBJ1-1, is KAGVTQTPRYLIKTRGQQVTLSCSPISGHRSVSWYQQTPGQGLQFLFEYFSETQRNKGNFPGRFSGRQFSNSRSEMNVSTLELGDSALYLCASSLPGTGAEAFFGQGTRLTVV.

The chain employs TRBV30 and TRBJ2-7; D is undetermined. The V gene's germline CDR1 is GTSNPN and CDR2 SVGIG (reference sequence). The V end was cut by 0 bases, the J end by 2 bases, with 5 bases between. The CDR3 sequence is 12 residues long. In DNA, the CDR3 is TGTGCCTGGAGTGTCGTTCCCTACGAGCAGTACTTC. Translated, it gives CAWSVVPYEQYF.

The rearrangement uses TRBV15 and TRBJ2-1, with D maybe TRBD1 (6 bases). V lost 5 bases, J lost 7 bases, and 15 bases lay in between. Germline assignment: CDR1 LNHNV and CDR2 YYDKDF (reference sequence). The CDR3 loop spans 14 amino acids. The CDR3: CATSLKTGWNEQFF. For the CDR3, the DNA is TGTGCCACCAGCCTAAAGACAGGCTGGAATGAGCAGTTCTTC.

V gene TRBV6-5 combines with J gene TRBJ2-5; D is ambiguous. V dropped 11 bases and J dropped 6 bases, with 16 bases sitting between them. Germline assignment: CDR1 MNHEY and CDR2 SVGAGI. The CDR3 contains 12 residues. The CDR3: CAAGRTLKTQYF. DNA for the CDR3: TGTGCCGCCGGTCGTACACTGAAGACCCAGTACTTC.

The sample holds one count of this clone. The chain carries TRBV9 and TRBJ1-2; D remains ambiguous. Trimming stripped 2 bases from V and 3 bases from J, with 17 bases between. CDR1 SGDLS and CDR2 YYNGEE come from the germline V gene. The CDR3 runs to 16 residues. The CDR3, as DNA: TGTGCCAGCAGCGTCGAGTCCACCCGTGGGTACTATGGCTACACCTTC. Amino acids: CASSVESTRGYYGYTF.